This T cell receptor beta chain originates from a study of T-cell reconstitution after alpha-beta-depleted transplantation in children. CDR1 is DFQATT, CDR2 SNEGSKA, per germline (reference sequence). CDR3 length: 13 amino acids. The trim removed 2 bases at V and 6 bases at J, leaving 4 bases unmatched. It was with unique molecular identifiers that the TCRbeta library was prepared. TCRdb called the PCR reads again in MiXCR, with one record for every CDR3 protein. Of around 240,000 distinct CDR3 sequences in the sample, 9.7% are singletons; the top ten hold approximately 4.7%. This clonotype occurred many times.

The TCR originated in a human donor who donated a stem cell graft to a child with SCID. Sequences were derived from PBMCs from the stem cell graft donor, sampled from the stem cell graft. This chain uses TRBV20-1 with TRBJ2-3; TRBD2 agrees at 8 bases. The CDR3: CSARSGGVDTQYF. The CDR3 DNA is TGCAGTGCTAGATCCGGGGGGGTCGATACGCAGTATTTT.